A selection of T cell receptor beta chains follows, all from one sample in a study of STAT5B mutations in CD4+ large granular lymphocyte leukemia. Profiled with immunoSEQ multiplex PCR; TCRdb holds only in-frame clones, not every one. The sample holds roughly 48,000 clones, roughly 72% seen once. What was sequenced was CD4+ T cells from blood buffy coats. The receptors come from a human donor in good health. The CDR3 runs from the conserved cysteine through the conserved F or W. D genes are given only for firm matches. Size is omitted from some rows. Given values are once, few, many or a class for expanded clones.

TRBV30	TRBJ2-1	NA	few	CAWSRTWDNEQFF	TGTGCCTGGAGTAGGACTTGGGACAATGAGCAGTTCTTC
TRBV5-4	TRBJ2-3	TRBD2	NA	CASSSTSGDTDTQYF	TGTGCCAGCAGCTCGACTAGCGGGGACACAGATACGCAGTATTTT
TRBV19	TRBJ1-3	NA	NA	CASTGIPGNTIYF	TGTGCCAGTACAGGGATTCCAGGAAACACCATATATTTT
TRBV10-3	TRBJ1-1	TRBD1	NA	CAISDQGAIEAFF	TGTGCCATCAGTGACCAGGGGGCGATTGAAGCTTTCTTT
TRBV5-1	TRBJ2-7	NA	NA	CASSSIGGAGEQYF	TGCGCCAGCAGCTCTATAGGGGGGGCCGGCGAGCAGTACTTC
TRBV5-6	TRBJ1-6	NA	NA	CATHPSVPGSPLHF	TGTGCCACCCACCCCTCTGTACCCGGTTCACCCCTCCACTTT
TRBV5-4	TRBJ2-5	NA	once	CASSLTLGVSETQYF	TGTGCCAGCAGCTTGACTTTGGGCGTTTCGGAGACCCAGTACTTC
TRBV5-1	TRBJ2-2	TRBD1	once	CASSGTGEYTGELFF	TGCGCCAGCAGCGGCACAGGGGAGTACACCGGGGAGCTGTTTTTT
TRBV7-2	TRBJ2-3	NA	NA	CASSSGARGQGDTQYF	TGTGCCAGCAGCTCTGGAGCGCGGGGGCAGGGAGATACGCAGTATTTT
TRBV6-5	TRBJ2-7	TRBD1	NA	CASLGQRSYEQYF	TGTGCCAGCCTGGGACAGAGGTCCTACGAGCAGTACTTC
TRBV7-2	TRBJ2-5	TRBD1	NA	CASSPGTGRETQYF	TGTGCCAGCAGCCCTGGGACAGGGAGGGAGACCCAGTACTTC
TRBV5-8	TRBJ2-3	NA	NA	CASSLEGGDTQYF	TGTGCCAGCAGCTTGGAGGGGGGAGATACGCAGTATTTT
TRBV9	TRBJ1-1	NA	NA	CASSRQGGGLGNTEAFF	TGTGCCAGCAGCAGGCAAGGAGGGGGATTAGGGAACACTGAAGCTTTCTTT
TRBV5-1	TRBJ2-7	NA	NA	CASSLVDSAHEQYF	TGCGCCAGCAGCTTGGTGGACAGCGCTCACGAGCAGTACTTC
TRBV27	TRBJ2-6	NA	few	CASSRQTGANVLTF	TGTGCCAGCAGTCGACAGACTGGGGCCAACGTCCTGACTTTC
TRBV30	TRBJ1-1	NA	NA	CAWSVVGDTEAFF	TGTGCCTGGAGTGTTGTGGGAGACACTGAAGCTTTCTTT
TRBV10-3	TRBJ2-7	NA	NA	CATRGDTYEQYF	TGTGCCACCCGAGGCGATACCTACGAGCAGTACTTC
TRBV5-3	TRBJ2-5	TRBD1	NA	CARSPDREETQYF	TGTGCCAGAAGCCCGGACAGGGAGGAGACCCAGTACTTC
TRBV20-1	TRBJ1-6	NA	NA	CSAPGIFTLHF	TGCAGTGCCCCTGGGATTTTCACCCTCCACTTT
TRBV11-1	TRBJ1-1	NA	few	CASSLGRQNTEAFF	TGTGCCAGCAGCCTGGGACGGCAGAACACTGAAGCTTTCTTT
TRBV29-1	TRBJ2-5	NA	NA	CSVAEGSQETQYF	TGCAGCGTAGCGGAGGGGAGCCAAGAGACCCAGTACTTC
TRBV30	TRBJ1-2	TRBD1	NA	CAWSPAQGHGYTF	TGTGCCTGGAGCCCAGCACAGGGGCATGGCTACACCTTC
TRBV18	TRBJ1-2	TRBD1	NA	CASSHSDRGDYGYTF	TGTGCCAGCTCACACTCGGACAGGGGGGATTATGGCTACACCTTC
TRBV7-2	TRBJ1-6	NA	NA	CASSEVVGPLHF	TGTGCCAGCAGCGAGGTGGTAGGACCCCTCCACTTT
TRBV29-1	TRBJ1-1	NA	few	CSVSPGGQGTEAFF	TGCAGCGTCTCCCCTGGGGGGCAGGGCACTGAAGCTTTCTTT
TRBV5-1	TRBJ1-4	NA	once	CASSLSLTNEKLFF	TGCGCCAGCAGCCTAAGTCTAACTAATGAAAAACTGTTTTTT
TRBV5-1	TRBJ2-5	NA	NA	CASSSQGTQETQYF	TGCGCCAGCAGCTCTCAGGGGACCCAAGAGACCCAGTACTTC
TRBV6-6	TRBJ2-7	NA	NA	CASSLGGGSYEQYF	TGTGCCAGCAGTCTGGGAGGGGGTTCCTACGAGCAGTACTTC
TRBV15	TRBJ1-6	NA	NA	CATSRDPDGANSPLHF	TGTGCCACCAGCAGAGACCCGGACGGGGCCAATTCACCCCTCCACTTT
TRBV18	TRBJ1-3	NA	NA	CASSPIDSASGNTIYF	TGTGCCAGCTCACCCATCGACAGCGCTTCTGGAAACACCATATATTTT
TRBV7-6	TRBJ1-1	NA	NA	CASSSTEDTEAFF	TGTGCCAGCAGCTCGACAGAAGACACTGAAGCTTTCTTT
TRBV28	TRBJ1-3	TRBD1	NA	CATLAGTGLGNTIYF	TGTGCCACCCTGGCGGGGACAGGTCTAGGAAACACCATATATTTT
TRBV6-5	TRBJ2-1	TRBD2	NA	CASSYGIAGVPNEQFF	TGTGCCAGCAGTTACGGGATAGCGGGGGTTCCTAATGAGCAGTTCTTC
TRBV14	TRBJ1-3	NA	NA	CASSRIALAGNTIYF	TGTGCCAGCAGCCGAATAGCCCTCGCTGGAAACACCATATATTTT
TRBV10-3	TRBJ1-1	TRBD1	NA	CATQGNEGQGERTEAFF	TGTGCCACGCAAGGAAACGAAGGACAGGGGGAACGGACTGAAGCTTTCTTT
TRBV2	TRBJ2-5	TRBD2	once	CASSQERGGETQYF	TGTGCCAGCAGCCAAGAGCGGGGAGGGGAGACCCAGTACTTC
TRBV28	TRBJ1-6	TRBD1	NA	CASNNGQGAYNSPLHF	TGTGCCAGCAACAATGGACAGGGGGCTTATAATTCACCCCTCCACTTT
TRBV5-1	TRBJ1-1	NA	NA	CASSLAPGNTEAFF	TGCGCCAGCAGCTTGGCCCCCGGGAACACTGAAGCTTTCTTT
TRBV5-6	TRBJ2-5	NA	NA	CASSSIDSPWTQYF	TGTGCCAGCAGCTCCATTGACAGCCCCTGGACCCAGTACTTC
TRBV29-1	TRBJ2-5	NA	NA	CSASGAQETQYF	TGCAGCGCCAGCGGTGCCCAAGAGACCCAGTACTTC
TRBV14	TRBJ1-6	TRBD1	NA	CASSQHRGGSYNSPLHF	TGTGCCAGCAGCCAACACAGGGGAGGATCCTATAATTCACCCCTCCACTTT
TRBV7-5	TRBJ2-3	NA	NA	CARSTRTAQNLLGTDTQYF	TGTGCCAGAAGCACCCGGACCGCGCAGAATTTACTGGGCACAGATACGCAGTATTTT
TRBV6-6	TRBJ1-4	NA	NA	CASSYPQVEKLFF	TGTGCCAGCAGTTACCCCCAGGTTGAAAAACTGTTTTTT
TRBV10-2	TRBJ1-2	NA	NA	CASRDLGSNYGYTF	TGCGCCAGCAGGGACCTAGGGAGTAACTATGGCTACACCTTC
TRBV27	TRBJ2-2	NA	NA	CASTKGANTGELFF	TGTGCCAGCACGAAAGGGGCGAACACCGGGGAGCTGTTTTTT
TRBV6-1	TRBJ1-3	TRBD1	NA	CASSSGTARNTIYF	TGTGCCAGCAGTTCCGGGACAGCCCGCAACACCATATATTTT
TRBV28	TRBJ1-4	NA	NA	CASRGVGEKLFF	TGTGCCAGCAGGGGCGTCGGGGAAAAACTGTTTTTT
TRBV7-2	TRBJ2-3	TRBD2	NA	CASSPGWGLAGGTDTQYF	TGTGCCAGCAGCCCAGGCTGGGGACTAGCGGGGGGCACAGATACGCAGTATTTT
TRBV6-5	TRBJ1-6	NA	few	CASRGGDSPLHF	TGTGCCAGCAGGGGAGGGGATTCACCCCTCCACTTT
TRBV6-4	TRBJ2-3	TRBD1	NA	CASGPGGLGTDTQYF	TGTGCCAGTGGACCAGGGGGATTGGGCACAGATACGCAGTATTTT
TRBV6-6	TRBJ1-5	NA	NA	CASSLPAGVGQPQHF	TGTGCCAGCAGTTTACCCGCGGGGGTTGGGCAGCCCCAGCATTTT
TRBV18	TRBJ1-4	NA	NA	CASSVGRADIEKLFF	TGTGCCAGCTCCGTAGGACGGGCGGATATTGAAAAACTGTTTTTT
TRBV9	TRBJ2-3	TRBD2	NA	CASSPSGTTDTQYF	TGTGCCAGCAGCCCTAGCGGAACCACAGATACGCAGTATTTT
TRBV28	TRBJ1-5	TRBD1	few	CASSSSGGNQPQHF	TGTGCCAGCAGTTCATCAGGGGGGAATCAGCCCCAGCATTTT
TRBV6-6	TRBJ2-5	NA	once	CASSWEERETQYF	TGTGCCAGCAGTTGGGAGGAAAGAGAGACCCAGTACTTC
TRBV4-1	TRBJ2-7	NA	NA	CASSQEVQRVYEQYF	TGCGCCAGCAGCCAAGAGGTCCAGCGTGTGTACGAGCAGTACTTC
TRBV19	TRBJ1-2	NA	NA	CASSHYGYTF	TGTGCCAGTAGTCATTATGGCTACACCTTC
TRBV6-6	TRBJ1-1	NA	NA	CASSYGSGNTEAFF	TGTGCCAGCAGTTACGGGAGTGGGAACACTGAAGCTTTCTTT